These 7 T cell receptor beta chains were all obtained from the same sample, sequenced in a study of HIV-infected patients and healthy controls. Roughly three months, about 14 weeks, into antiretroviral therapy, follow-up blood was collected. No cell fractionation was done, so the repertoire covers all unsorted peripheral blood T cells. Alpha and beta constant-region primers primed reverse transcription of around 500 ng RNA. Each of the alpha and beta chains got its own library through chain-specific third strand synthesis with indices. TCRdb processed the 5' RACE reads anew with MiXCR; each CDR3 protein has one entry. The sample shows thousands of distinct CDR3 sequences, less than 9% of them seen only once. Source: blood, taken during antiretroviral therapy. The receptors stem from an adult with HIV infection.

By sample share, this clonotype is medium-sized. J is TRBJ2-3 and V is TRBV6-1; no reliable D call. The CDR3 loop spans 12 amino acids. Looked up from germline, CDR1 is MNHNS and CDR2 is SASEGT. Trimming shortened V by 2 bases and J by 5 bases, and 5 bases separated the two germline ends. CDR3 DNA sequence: TGTGCCAGCAGTGAATGGGAAGATACGCAGTATTTT. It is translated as CASSEWEDTQYF.

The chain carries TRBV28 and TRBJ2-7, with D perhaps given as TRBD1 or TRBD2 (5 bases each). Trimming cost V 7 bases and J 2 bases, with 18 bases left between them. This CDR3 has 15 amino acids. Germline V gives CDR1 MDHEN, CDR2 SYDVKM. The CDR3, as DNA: TGTGCCAGCAATTCTCCCGGGGCGACAGCCTACGAGCAGTACTTC. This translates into CASNSPGATAYEQYF.

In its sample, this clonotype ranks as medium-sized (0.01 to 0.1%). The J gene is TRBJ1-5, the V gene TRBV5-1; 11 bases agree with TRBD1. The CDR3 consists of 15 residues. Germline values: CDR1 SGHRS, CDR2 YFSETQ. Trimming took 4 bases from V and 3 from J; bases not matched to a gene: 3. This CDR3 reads CASSPGQGDNQPQHF. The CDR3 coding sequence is TGCGCCAGCAGCCCGGGACAGGGGGACAATCAGCCCCAGCATTTT.

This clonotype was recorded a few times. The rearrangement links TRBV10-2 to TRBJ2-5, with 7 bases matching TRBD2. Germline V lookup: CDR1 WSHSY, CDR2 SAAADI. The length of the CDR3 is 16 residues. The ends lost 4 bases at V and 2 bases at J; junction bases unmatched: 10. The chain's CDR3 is CASSALGEGDQETQYF. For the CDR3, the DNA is TGCGCCAGCAGTGCGTTGGGGGAGGGCGATCAAGAGACCCAGTACTTC.

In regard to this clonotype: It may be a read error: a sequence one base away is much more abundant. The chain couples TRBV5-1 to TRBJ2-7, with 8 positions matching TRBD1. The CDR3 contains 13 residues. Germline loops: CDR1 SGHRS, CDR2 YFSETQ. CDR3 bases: TGCGCCAGCAGCCAGGACAGGGCGGAGGAGCATTACTTC. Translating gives CASSQDRAEEHYF. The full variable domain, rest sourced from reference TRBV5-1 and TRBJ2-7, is KAGVTQTPRYLIKTRGQQVTLSCSPISGHRSVSWYQQTPGQGLQFLFEYFSETQRNKGNFPGRFSGRQFSNSRSEMNVSTLELGDSALYLCASSQDRAEEHYFGPGTRLTVT.

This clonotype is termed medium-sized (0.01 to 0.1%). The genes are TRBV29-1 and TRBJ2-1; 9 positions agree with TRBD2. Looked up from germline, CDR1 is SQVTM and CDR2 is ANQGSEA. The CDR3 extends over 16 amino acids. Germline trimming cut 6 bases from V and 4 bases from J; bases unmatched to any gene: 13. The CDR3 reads CSVSGGHLQIYNEQFF. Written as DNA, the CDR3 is TGCAGCGTGAGCGGGGGGCACCTCCAGATTTACAATGAGCAGTTCTTC.

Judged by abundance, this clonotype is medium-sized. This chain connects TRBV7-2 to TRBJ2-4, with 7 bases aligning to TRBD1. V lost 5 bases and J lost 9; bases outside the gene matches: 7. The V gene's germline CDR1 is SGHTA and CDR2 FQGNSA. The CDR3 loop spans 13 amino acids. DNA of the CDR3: TGTGCCAGCAGCGACAGACAGGGCAGCATTCAGTACTTC. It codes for CASSDRQGSIQYF.